These T cell receptor beta chains were read from a single sample in a study of T-cell memory formation after mild COVID-19. TCRdb processed the 5' RACE reads anew with MiXCR; each CDR3 protein has one entry. The profile shows about 340,000 distinct CDR3 sequences, around a sixth of them singletons. The material sequenced was PBMCs or a T cell subset sorted from them (not recorded which). These receptors were taken from a man younger than 35 who had mild COVID-19 (a few samples of this study predate the infection). Cell type and time point are not known. Both conserved end residues are part of each CDR3. D genes are given only for firm matches. A row's size may be missing; if present it is once, few, many or a size class.

>TRBV4-1|TRBJ2-2|TRBD1|many
CATGGNTGELFF
TGCGCCACAGGGGGGAACACCGGGGAGCTGTTTTTT
>TRBV9|TRBJ1-1|TRBD1|.
CASSVDGQVNTEAFF
TGTGCCAGCAGCGTAGACGGACAGGTGAACACTGAAGCTTTCTTT
>TRBV10-3|TRBJ2-5|TRBD2|.
CAISGNSGEPETQYF
TGTGCCATCAGTGGAAATAGCGGGGAGCCTGAGACCCAGTACTTC
>TRBV10-3|TRBJ2-3|TRBD2|.
CAISVRPSGGGRADTQYF
TGTGCCATCAGTGTTCGGCCTAGCGGGGGTGGTCGGGCAGATACGCAGTATTTT
>TRBV6-1|TRBJ2-7|.|few
CASTKGGPLDEQYF
TGTGCCAGCACCAAGGGGGGACCCCTGGACGAGCAGTACTTC
>TRBV3-1|TRBJ2-5|TRBD2|.
CASSQTGTSGETQYF
TGTGCCAGCAGCCAAACCGGGACTAGCGGTGAGACCCAGTACTTC
>TRBV29-1|TRBJ2-1|.|few
CSVRPSHNEQFF
TGCAGCGTTAGACCTAGCCACAATGAGCAGTTCTTC
>TRBV5-1|TRBJ1-2|.|.
CASSLGSGANYGYTF
TGCGCCAGCAGCTTGGGCTCCGGAGCTAACTATGGCTACACCTTC
>TRBV6-5|TRBJ1-5|TRBD1|few
CASSPSGQGNQPQHF
TGTGCCAGCAGTCCTTCAGGACAGGGAAATCAGCCCCAGCATTTT
>TRBV28|TRBJ1-2|.|.
CASSFLPAGGYTF
TGTGCCAGCAGTTTCCTTCCGGCGGGAGGCTACACCTTC
>TRBV9|TRBJ2-1|TRBD2|.
CASSGRLAGVLNEQFF
TGTGCCAGCAGCGGCCGACTAGCGGGGGTTCTCAATGAGCAGTTCTTC
>TRBV6-5|TRBJ1-6|.|.
CASQRQVGNSPLHF
TGTGCCAGCCAGCGACAGGTGGGGAATTCACCCCTCCACTTT
>TRBV20-1|TRBJ1-2|.|.
CSAKGEINYGYTF
TGCAGTGCTAAGGGGGAGATTAACTATGGCTACACCTTC
>TRBV20-1|TRBJ1-1|.|.
CSADPGHASNTEAFF
TGCAGTGCGGATCCGGGACACGCGTCGAACACTGAAGCTTTCTTT
>TRBV18|TRBJ2-5|TRBD1|many
CASSPGQYQETQYF
TGCGCCAGCAGCCCGGGACAGTACCAAGAGACCCAGTACTTC
>TRBV7-3|TRBJ1-2|.|few
CASSFNGYGYTF
TGTGCCAGCAGCTTCAACGGTTATGGCTACACCTTC
>TRBV10-2|TRBJ1-1|.|.
CASSDIPGGTEAFF
TGCGCCAGCAGTGACATCCCTGGAGGGACTGAAGCTTTCTTT
>TRBV6-1|TRBJ1-2|.|.
CASSVQGPAVYGYTF
TGTGCCAGCAGTGTACAGGGCCCCGCCGTCTATGGCTACACCTTC
>TRBV20-1|TRBJ2-3|.|.
CSAIGRPFGDTDTQYF
TGCAGTGCGATCGGACGGCCCTTCGGGGACACAGATACGCAGTATTTT
>TRBV27|TRBJ1-6|TRBD1|.
CASSFRDRGRSPLHF
TGTGCCAGCAGTTTTAGGGACAGGGGGCGGTCACCCCTCCACTTT